This T cell receptor beta chain was obtained from a study of OX40 agonist ivuxolimab in advanced cancers. Overall study context: Patients enrolled in dose escalation were diagnosed with hepatocellular carcinoma, melanoma, renal cell or head and neck cancer.

CDR1 is SGHNT and CDR2 is YENEEA in the germline V gene. V lost 5 bases and J 7 bases, leaving 14 bases between the germline ends. This CDR3 has 13 residues. Findings of the study overall: Also present in some nonresponders was a low level of normalized T-cell clonal expansion. On average, a greater number of expanded clones characterised CD8+ T cells relative to CD4+.

Libraries were prepared by immunoSEQ multiplex PCR; TCRdb keeps only in-frame clonotypes and omits some of them. This sample has more than 65,000 clones; approximately 80% occur once, and the top ten carry 0.95% to 1.3%. Patients were ineligible given autoimmune disease history or systemic immunosuppression. The count of this clone is one. Its antigen remains unknown. The chain uses TRBV11-3 and TRBJ1-2, with D unresolved. The sample here was CD4+ or CD8+ T cells sorted from blood, taken in a trial of the OX40 agonist ivuxolimab. The TCR was taken from an adult with an advanced solid tumor such as melanoma, head and neck, liver or kidney cancer. Written as DNA, the CDR3 is TGTGCCAGCAGCCTTTCGTATGGGGTTGGCTACACCTTC. This codes for CASSLSYGVGYTF.